This T cell receptor beta chain was retrieved from a study of blood T cell repertoires in COVID-19. Measured with immunoSEQ multiplex PCR; TCRdb has only the in-frame clones, and not every one. The sample gives some 11,000 clones, about 83% of which show up once; approximately 33% is in the top ten. Germline V lookup: CDR1 SGHNT, CDR2 YYREEE (reference sequence). V was cut by 9 bases and J by 2 bases, with 13 bases left in between. CDR3 length: 13 amino acids. The sequencing input was peripheral blood. The chain links TRBV5-4 to TRBJ2-3; TRBD2 is a possible D gene (6 bases). This clonotype was obtained from a man aged 50 or older with active COVID-19. The CDR3 nucleotides read TGTGCCAACGGGGACTGGAACACAGATACGCAGTATTTT. Residues: CANGDWNTDTQYF. The full variable domain, with the rest looked up from reference TRBV5-4 and TRBJ2-3, is ETGVTQSPTHLIKTRGQQVTLRCSSQSGHNTVSWYQQALGQGPQFIFQYYREEENGRGNFPPRFSGLQFPNYSSELNVNALELDDSALYLCANGDWNTDTQYFGPGTRLTVL.